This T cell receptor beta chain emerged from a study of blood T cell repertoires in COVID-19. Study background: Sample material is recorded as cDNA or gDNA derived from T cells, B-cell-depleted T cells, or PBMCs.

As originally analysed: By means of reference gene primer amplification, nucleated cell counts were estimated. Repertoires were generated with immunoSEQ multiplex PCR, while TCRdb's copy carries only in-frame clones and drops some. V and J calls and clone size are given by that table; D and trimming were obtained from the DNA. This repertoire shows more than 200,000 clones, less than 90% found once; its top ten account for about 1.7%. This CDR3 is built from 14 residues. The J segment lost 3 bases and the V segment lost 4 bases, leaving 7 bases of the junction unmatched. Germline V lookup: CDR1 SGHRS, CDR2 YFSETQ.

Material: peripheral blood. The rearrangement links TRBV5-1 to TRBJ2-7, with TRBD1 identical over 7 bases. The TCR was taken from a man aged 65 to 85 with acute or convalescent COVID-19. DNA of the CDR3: TGCGCCAGCAGCAAACCGGGACAGCGCTACGAGCAGTACTTC. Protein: CASSKPGQRYEQYF.